The rows below give T cell receptor beta chains drawn from one sample of a study of CD8+ T cells in alopecia areata. Libraries were prepared by immunoSEQ multiplex PCR; TCRdb keeps only in-frame clonotypes and omits some of them. The data show around 69,000 clones, with roughly 60% seen just once and approximately 17% held by the top ten. This sample comprised CD8+ T cells sorted from blood, obtained at week 0. The receptor source for this set is a human donor with alopecia areata. Both conserved end residues are part of each CDR3.

j_gene: TRBJ2-1
v_gene: TRBV9
CDR3aa: CASSVTPQGLAGYNEQFF

j_gene: TRBJ1-1
v_gene: TRBV30
CDR3aa: CAWSRSVGGEAFF

j_gene: TRBJ1-1
v_gene: TRBV7-9
CDR3aa: CASSQSPGGVNTEAFF

j_gene: TRBJ2-1
v_gene: TRBV9
CDR3aa: CASSVGGGTISQFF

j_gene: TRBJ2-5
v_gene: TRBV5-1
CDR3aa: CASSLAGQGLETQYF

j_gene: TRBJ2-5
v_gene: TRBV4-1
CDR3aa: CASSQVGLQETQYF

j_gene: TRBJ1-1
v_gene: TRBV4-1
CDR3aa: CASSPGLRTEAFF

j_gene: TRBJ2-5
v_gene: TRBV28
CDR3aa: CASSRGTYQETQYF

j_gene: TRBJ2-5
v_gene: TRBV2
CDR3aa: CAGKLAGEAQETQYF

j_gene: TRBJ2-2
v_gene: TRBV7-2
CDR3aa: CASTRPRGESWKGELFF

j_gene: TRBJ1-1
v_gene: TRBV29-1
CDR3aa: CSVVLGGTEAFF

j_gene: TRBJ2-7
v_gene: TRBV5-1
CDR3aa: CASSSPGQPSYEQYF

j_gene: TRBJ2-7
v_gene: TRBV7-2
CDR3aa: CASSLWVEEEQYF

j_gene: TRBJ1-2
v_gene: TRBV29-1
CDR3aa: CSVVGRERDRRNYGYTF

j_gene: TRBJ2-1
v_gene: TRBV27
CDR3aa: CASSVSGNEQFF

j_gene: TRBJ1-6
v_gene: TRBV5-6
CDR3aa: CASSRDRAVNSPLHF

j_gene: TRBJ1-1
v_gene: TRBV6-6
CDR3aa: CASITIGHMNTEAFF

j_gene: TRBJ2-3
v_gene: TRBV6-5
CDR3aa: CASSGTGTETDTQYF

j_gene: TRBJ2-3
v_gene: TRBV7-2
CDR3aa: CASSLSRGRGTDTQYF

j_gene: TRBJ2-1
v_gene: TRBV29-1
CDR3aa: CSVSRTSGSDEQFF

j_gene: TRBJ2-1
v_gene: TRBV7-2
CDR3aa: CASSMTSGRGNEQFF

j_gene: TRBJ2-3
v_gene: TRBV9
CDR3aa: CASSVGDGGVSDTQYF

j_gene: TRBJ2-1
v_gene: TRBV30
CDR3aa: CAWTPVRSDEQFF

j_gene: TRBJ2-7
v_gene: TRBV11-2
CDR3aa: CASSLGSAQGFYEQYF

j_gene: TRBJ2-1
v_gene: TRBV7-9
CDR3aa: CASSLLNEQFF

j_gene: TRBJ2-1
v_gene: TRBV4-1
CDR3aa: CASSLIGTGVANEQFF

j_gene: TRBJ1-1
v_gene: TRBV10-3
CDR3aa: CASIQQLNTEAFF

j_gene: TRBJ2-7
v_gene: TRBV2
CDR3aa: CASSAGGGGYEQYF

j_gene: TRBJ2-3
v_gene: TRBV27
CDR3aa: CASSGDSTDTQYF

j_gene: TRBJ2-7
v_gene: TRBV13
CDR3aa: CASSFQGYEQYF

j_gene: TRBJ2-1
v_gene: TRBV18
CDR3aa: CASSRGGTTEQFF

j_gene: TRBJ2-3
v_gene: TRBV11-2
CDR3aa: CASSLVGRDRPTDTQYF

j_gene: TRBJ2-2
v_gene: TRBV7-9
CDR3aa: CASRSDTSTGELFF

j_gene: TRBJ2-2
v_gene: TRBV7-9
CDR3aa: CASSRTGTANTGELFF

j_gene: TRBJ2-7
v_gene: TRBV7-3
CDR3aa: CASSHHRGVEQYF

j_gene: TRBJ1-2
v_gene: TRBV5-1
CDR3aa: CASSLDKANYGYTF

j_gene: TRBJ2-2
v_gene: TRBV6-1
CDR3aa: CACPRAGGDTGELFF

j_gene: TRBJ2-1
v_gene: TRBV13
CDR3aa: CASSFGTSGRTGQFF

j_gene: TRBJ1-1
v_gene: TRBV5-1
CDR3aa: CASSWTGGGTEAFF

j_gene: TRBJ2-7
v_gene: TRBV4-1
CDR3aa: CASSQEGLAGLYEQYF

j_gene: TRBJ2-7
v_gene: TRBV4-1
CDR3aa: CASSQGGLAGNSYEQYF

j_gene: TRBJ2-7
v_gene: TRBV14
CDR3aa: CASSSTGTNSYEQYF

j_gene: TRBJ2-1
v_gene: TRBV5-1
CDR3aa: CASSLVAREVNEQFF

j_gene: TRBJ2-1
v_gene: TRBV28
CDR3aa: CASSFIGFREQFF

j_gene: TRBJ1-1
v_gene: TRBV29-1
CDR3aa: CSAAGQGNAPEAFF

j_gene: TRBJ1-1
v_gene: TRBV5-1
CDR3aa: CASPLGGNTEAFF

j_gene: TRBJ2-7
v_gene: TRBV5-1
CDR3aa: CASSPLVIHEQYF

j_gene: TRBJ2-5
v_gene: TRBV6-5
CDR3aa: CASSIDKQETQYF

j_gene: TRBJ2-2
v_gene: TRBV28
CDR3aa: CASSLGGTDHPGELFF

j_gene: TRBJ1-1
v_gene: TRBV9
CDR3aa: CASSVSPNTEAFF

j_gene: TRBJ1-1
v_gene: TRBV4-1
CDR3aa: CASKRGDTEAFF

j_gene: TRBJ2-1
v_gene: TRBV4-2
CDR3aa: CASSLGLAGGNEQFF

j_gene: TRBJ2-2
v_gene: TRBV5-1
CDR3aa: CASSHPGQERPGELFF

j_gene: TRBJ1-1
v_gene: TRBV28
CDR3aa: CASSLFRVTEAFF

j_gene: TRBJ1-1
v_gene: TRBV4-1
CDR3aa: CASSQTIMNTEAFF

j_gene: TRBJ2-1
v_gene: TRBV30
CDR3aa: CAWSGVRNEQFF

j_gene: TRBJ2-7
v_gene: TRBV29-1
CDR3aa: CSVLRESSEQYF

j_gene: TRBJ1-5
v_gene: TRBV27
CDR3aa: CASRQGGNQPQHF

j_gene: TRBJ2-7
v_gene: TRBV29-1
CDR3aa: CSVRSGDSYEQYF